Following are 8 T cell receptor beta chains from one sample sequenced in a study of a mutant IDH1 vaccine in newly diagnosed glioma. Antigen specificity for these receptors is unknown. Generated by immunoSEQ multiplex PCR, the TCRdb table keeps only in-frame clones and is missing some. Of under 70,000 clones in the sample, about 81% are singletons; the top ten hold roughly 3.5%. Time point of the sample: week 5, during vaccination. Mutant IDH1 20-mer peptide, at 300 ug, made up each vaccine dose, with topical imiquimod. The sequencing here drew on PBMCs, taken from a glioma patient whose treatment included an IDH1 peptide vaccine. These receptors originate from a man aged 25 to 45 with glioma.

CDR3 in amino acids: CAWNKGALGGQPQHF. CDR3 DNA sequence: TGTGCCTGGAATAAAGGGGCCCTAGGCGGTCAGCCCCAGCATTTT. The genes are TRBV30 and TRBJ1-5; a weak D match, TRBD1 (5 bases). The V and J ends lost 4 bases and 6 bases respectively, with 19 bases between them. Germline CDR1 reads GTSNPN; CDR2 reads SVGIG (reference sequence). This CDR3 comprises 15 residues.

This clone was seen only a few times. The chain has TRBV5-1 and TRBJ2-2, with 7 bases fitting TRBD2. J gave up 7 bases and V 0 bases, and 12 bases lay outside the gene matches. Germline loops: CDR1 SGHRS, CDR2 YFSETQ. The CDR3 is 17 residues long. The CDR3 DNA reads as TGCGCCAGCAGCTTGGCGGGGGGACGTCGAACAAGCGGGGAGCTGTTTTTT. Translating it yields CASSLAGGRRTSGELFF. The full variable domain, in which reference TRBV5-1 and TRBJ2-2 provide the parts outside the CDR3, is KAGVTQTPRYLIKTRGQQVTLSCSPISGHRSVSWYQQTPGQGLQFLFEYFSETQRNKGNFPGRFSGRQFSNSRSEMNVSTLELGDSALYLCASSLAGGRRTSGELFFGEGSRLTVL.

V and J are TRBV30 and TRBJ1-1, with TRBD1 as a possible D gene (6 bases). The CDR3 is made up of 13 amino acids. Germline V gene sequence: CDR1 GTSNPN, CDR2 SVGIG (reference sequence). V gave up 5 bases and J gave up 4 bases, with 14 bases separating them. For the CDR3, the DNA is TGTGCCTGGGAAGTGTCGGGGGCCACTGAAGCTTTCTTT. Protein product: CAWEVSGATEAFF.

This sequence joins TRBV7-8 and TRBJ2-6; D remains ambiguous. CDR1 is SGHVS, CDR2 FQNEAQ, per germline. The CDR3 loop spans 13 amino acids. Trimming took 10 bases from V and 0 from J, leaving 7 bases between them. The CDR3 sequence: CATHSSGANVLTF. The DNA of the CDR3 is TGTGCCACCCACAGCTCTGGGGCCAACGTCCTGACTTTC.

The J gene is TRBJ2-2, the V gene TRBV15; no clear D gene. The CDR3 is 13 residues long. The germline V gene encodes CDR1 LNHNV and CDR2 YYDKDF (reference sequence). V lost 3 bases, J lost 4 bases, and 6 bases lay in between. For the CDR3, the DNA is TGTGCCACCAGCAGTTCCACCACCGGGGAGCTGTTTTTT. This sequence encodes CATSSSTTGELFF. Supplemented by reference TRBV15 and TRBJ2-2, the full variable domain reads DAMVIQNPRYQVTQFGKPVTLSCSQTLNHNVMYWYQQKSSQAPKLLFHYYDKDFNNEADTPDNFQSRRPNTSFCFLDIRSPGLGDTAMYLCATSSSTTGELFFGEGSRLTVL.

The chain uses TRBV2 and TRBJ2-1; 8 bases are a match to TRBD2. Trimming removed 5 bases from V and 0 bases from J; junction bases left unmatched: 3. Germline CDR1 reads SNHLY; CDR2 reads FYNNEI. The CDR3 extends over 15 amino acids. The DNA of the CDR3 is TGTGCCAGCAGTCCACTAGCGGCCTCCTACAATGAGCAGTTCTTC. Translated: CASSPLAASYNEQFF.

This chain links TRBV7-6 with TRBJ2-5; D is unclear. The V gene's germline CDR1 is SGHVS and CDR2 FNYEAQ. The CDR3 spans 12 residues. Trimming pared 5 bases from V and 7 bases from J, leaving 11 bases between. The CDR3 bases are TGTGCCAGCAGCCCACCCCTTGGGACCCAGTACTTC. This translates into CASSPPLGTQYF.

To note about this clone: Other DNA sequences from this sample encode an identical CDR3 as well. This rearrangement joins TRBV19 to TRBJ2-3; D unresolved. V was cut by 0 bases and J by 5 bases, with 12 bases left in between. The CDR3 spans 15 residues. In germline, CDR1 is LNHDA, CDR2 SQIVND (reference sequence). The CDR3 region has the DNA TGTGCCAGTAGTATAGATCCACGATTCGGAGATACGCAGTATTTT. It specifies CASSIDPRFGDTQYF.